This section outlines one T cell receptor (beta chain) sequence together with its context. These data belong to a study of blood T cell repertoires in COVID-19. About the study: COVID-19 samples from acute and convalescent phases originated in the United States, Italy and Spain. PBMCs, B-cell-depleted T cells, or T cells provided the cDNA or gDNA that made up the material.

The authors' processing: Cell counts per sample came from amplifying reference gene primers. The method was immunoSEQ multiplex PCR; TCRdb's version includes in-frame clones alone and lacks a portion of them. Clone size and V and J calls were adopted from that table, with D and trimming inferred from the DNA. The table shows more than 120,000 clones, with approximately 80% occurring only once. The sequence was collected from a human donor in a cohort sampled during active COVID-19. Specimen: peripheral blood.

The CDR3 sequence is CATGTSRSNEQFF. Written as DNA, the CDR3 is TGTGCCACAGGGACTAGTCGGTCCAATGAGCAGTTCTTC. The genes are TRBV2 and TRBJ2-1, with 8 bases lining up with TRBD2. The germline gives CDR1 SNHLY, CDR2 FYNNEI. The CDR3 covers 13 residues. The trim removed 10 bases at V and 6 bases at J, leaving 8 bases unmatched.